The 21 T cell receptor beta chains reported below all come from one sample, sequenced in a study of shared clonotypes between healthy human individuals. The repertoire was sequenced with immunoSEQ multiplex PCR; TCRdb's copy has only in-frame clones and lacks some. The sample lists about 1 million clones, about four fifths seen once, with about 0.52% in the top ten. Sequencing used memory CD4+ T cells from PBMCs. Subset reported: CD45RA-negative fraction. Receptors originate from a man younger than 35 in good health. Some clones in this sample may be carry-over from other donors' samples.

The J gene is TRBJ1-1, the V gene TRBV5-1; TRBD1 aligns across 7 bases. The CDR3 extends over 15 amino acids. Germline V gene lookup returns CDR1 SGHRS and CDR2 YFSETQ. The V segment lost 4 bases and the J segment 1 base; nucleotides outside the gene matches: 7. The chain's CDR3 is CASSPMDRSNTEAFF. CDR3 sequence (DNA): TGCGCCAGCAGCCCAATGGACAGGTCGAACACTGAAGCTTTCTTT.

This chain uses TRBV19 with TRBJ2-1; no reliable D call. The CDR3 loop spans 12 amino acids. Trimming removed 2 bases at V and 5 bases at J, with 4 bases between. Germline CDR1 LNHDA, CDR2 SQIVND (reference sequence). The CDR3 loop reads CASSIHDNEQFF. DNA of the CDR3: TGTGCCAGTAGTATACACGACAATGAGCAGTTCTTC.

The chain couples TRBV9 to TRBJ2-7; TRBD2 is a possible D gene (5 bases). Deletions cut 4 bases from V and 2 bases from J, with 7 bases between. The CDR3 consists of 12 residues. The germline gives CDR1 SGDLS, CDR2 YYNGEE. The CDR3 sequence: CASSPGTYEQYF. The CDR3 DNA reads TGTGCCAGCAGCCCGGGAACCTACGAGCAGTACTTC.

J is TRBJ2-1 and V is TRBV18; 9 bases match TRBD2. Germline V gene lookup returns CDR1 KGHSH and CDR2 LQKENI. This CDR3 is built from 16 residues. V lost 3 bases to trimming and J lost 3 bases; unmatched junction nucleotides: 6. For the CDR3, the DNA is TGTGCCAGCTCACCGACCGCGACTAGCGGCTACAATGAGCAGTTCTTC. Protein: CASSPTATSGYNEQFF.

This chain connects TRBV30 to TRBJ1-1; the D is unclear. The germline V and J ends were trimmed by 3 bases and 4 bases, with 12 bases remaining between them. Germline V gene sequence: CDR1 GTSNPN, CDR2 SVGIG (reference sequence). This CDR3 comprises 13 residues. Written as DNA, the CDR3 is TGTGCCTGGAGCCGGAGCCCGAGCACTGAAGCTTTCTTT. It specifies CAWSRSPSTEAFF. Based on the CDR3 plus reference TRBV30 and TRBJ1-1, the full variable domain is SQTIHQWPATLVQPVGSPLSLECTVEGTSNPNLYWYRQAAGRGLQLLFYSVGIGQISSEVPQNLSASRPQDRQFILSSKKLLLSDSGFYLCAWSRSPSTEAFFGQGTRLTVV.

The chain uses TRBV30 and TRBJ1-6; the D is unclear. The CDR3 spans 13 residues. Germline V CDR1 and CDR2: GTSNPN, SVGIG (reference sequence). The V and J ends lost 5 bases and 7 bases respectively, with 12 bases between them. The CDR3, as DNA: TGTGCCTGGTCGACAAATATCAATTCACCCCTCCACTTT. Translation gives CAWSTNINSPLHF.

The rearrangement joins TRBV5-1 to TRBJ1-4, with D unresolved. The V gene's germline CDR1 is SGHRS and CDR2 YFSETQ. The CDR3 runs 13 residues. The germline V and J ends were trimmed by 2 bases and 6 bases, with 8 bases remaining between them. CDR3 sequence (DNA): TGCGCCAGCAGCTTCCAACCTGATGAAAAACTGTTTTTT. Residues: CASSFQPDEKLFF.

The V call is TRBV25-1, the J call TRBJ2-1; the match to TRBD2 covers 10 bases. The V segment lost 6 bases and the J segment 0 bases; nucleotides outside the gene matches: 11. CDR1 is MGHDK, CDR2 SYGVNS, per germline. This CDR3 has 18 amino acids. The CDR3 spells CASRPLAGEGSSYNEQFF. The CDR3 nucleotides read TGTGCCAGCAGGCCCCTAGCGGGAGAGGGAAGCTCCTACAATGAGCAGTTCTTC.

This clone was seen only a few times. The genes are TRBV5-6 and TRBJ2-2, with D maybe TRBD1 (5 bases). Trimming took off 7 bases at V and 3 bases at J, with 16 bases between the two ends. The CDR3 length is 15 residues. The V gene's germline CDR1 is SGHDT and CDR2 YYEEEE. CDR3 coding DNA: TGTGCCAGCCGCCTCTGGCAGGGCGACACCGGGGAGCTGTTTTTT. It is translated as CASRLWQGDTGELFF.

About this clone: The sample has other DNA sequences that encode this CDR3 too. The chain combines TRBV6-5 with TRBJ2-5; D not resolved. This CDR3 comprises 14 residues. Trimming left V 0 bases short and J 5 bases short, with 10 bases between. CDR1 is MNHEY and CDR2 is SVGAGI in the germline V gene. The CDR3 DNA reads TGTGCCAGCAGTTACTCGGGTCGTGGGGAGACCCAGTACTTC. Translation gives CASSYSGRGETQYF.

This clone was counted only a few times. The CDR3 nucleotides are TGTGCCAGCAGCTTAGTACTATCCCACGGACTCCAGTTCTTC. Its protein is CASSLVLSHGLQFF. This chain connects TRBV7-2 to TRBJ2-1; possibly TRBD2 for D (5 bases). CDR1 is SGHTA, CDR2 FQGNSA, per germline. V gave up 1 base and J gave up 13 bases, with 17 bases separating them. The CDR3 extends over 14 amino acids.

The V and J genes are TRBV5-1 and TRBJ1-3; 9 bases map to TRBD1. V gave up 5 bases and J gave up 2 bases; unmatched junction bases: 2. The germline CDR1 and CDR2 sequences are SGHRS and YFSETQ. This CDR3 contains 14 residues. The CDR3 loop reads CASRRTGAGNTIYF. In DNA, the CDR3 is TGCGCCAGCAGGAGGACAGGGGCTGGAAACACCATATATTTT. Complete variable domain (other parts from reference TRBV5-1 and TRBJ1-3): KAGVTQTPRYLIKTRGQQVTLSCSPISGHRSVSWYQQTPGQGLQFLFEYFSETQRNKGNFPGRFSGRQFSNSRSEMNVSTLELGDSALYLCASRRTGAGNTIYFGEGSWLTVV.

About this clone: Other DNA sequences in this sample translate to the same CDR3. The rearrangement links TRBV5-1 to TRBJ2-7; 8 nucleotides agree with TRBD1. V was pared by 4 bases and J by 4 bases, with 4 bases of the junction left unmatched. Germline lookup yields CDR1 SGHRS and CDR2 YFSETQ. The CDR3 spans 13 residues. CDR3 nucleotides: TGCGCCAGCAGCCGGGACAGGCCGTACGAGCAGTACTTC. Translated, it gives CASSRDRPYEQYF.

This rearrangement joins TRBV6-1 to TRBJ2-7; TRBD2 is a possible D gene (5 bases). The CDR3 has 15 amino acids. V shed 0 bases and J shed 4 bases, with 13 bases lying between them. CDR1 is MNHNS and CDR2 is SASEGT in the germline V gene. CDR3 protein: CASSEALGEQYEQYF. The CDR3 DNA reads TGTGCCAGCAGTGAAGCGCTCGGGGAGCAATACGAGCAGTACTTC.

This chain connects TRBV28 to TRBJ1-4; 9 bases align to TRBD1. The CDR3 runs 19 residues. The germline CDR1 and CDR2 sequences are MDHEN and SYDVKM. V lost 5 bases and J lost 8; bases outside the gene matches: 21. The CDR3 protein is CASSPPPGDPTGGGEKLFF. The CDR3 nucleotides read TGTGCCAGCAGTCCTCCCCCCGGTGACCCGACAGGGGGAGGCGAAAAACTGTTTTTT.

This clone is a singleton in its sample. The CDR3 nucleotides are TGTGCCAGCAGCTTGGTGGGCGGCAGTGGTCTGGGGGAGACCCAGTACTTC. Translated, it gives CASSLVGGSGLGETQYF. The V call is TRBV5-5, the J call TRBJ2-5; D ambiguous. The CDR3 consists of 17 residues. The germline gives CDR1 SGHKS, CDR2 YYEKEE (reference sequence). V lost 0 bases, J lost 5 bases, and 20 bases lay in between.

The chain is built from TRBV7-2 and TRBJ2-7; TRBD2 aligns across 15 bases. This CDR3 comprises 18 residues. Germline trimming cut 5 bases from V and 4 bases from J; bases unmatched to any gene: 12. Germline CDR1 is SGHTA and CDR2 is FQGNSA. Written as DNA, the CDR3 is TGTGCCAGCAGCGACCGGGACAGGGGACTAGCGGGAGGTTACGAGCAGTACTTC. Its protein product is CASSDRDRGLAGGYEQYF.

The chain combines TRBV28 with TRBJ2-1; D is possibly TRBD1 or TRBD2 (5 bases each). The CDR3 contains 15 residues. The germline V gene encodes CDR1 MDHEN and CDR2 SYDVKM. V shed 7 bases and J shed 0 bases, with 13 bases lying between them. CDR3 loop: CASNRKGSSYNEQFF. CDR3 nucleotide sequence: TGTGCCAGCAATCGTAAGGGGAGCTCCTACAATGAGCAGTTCTTC.

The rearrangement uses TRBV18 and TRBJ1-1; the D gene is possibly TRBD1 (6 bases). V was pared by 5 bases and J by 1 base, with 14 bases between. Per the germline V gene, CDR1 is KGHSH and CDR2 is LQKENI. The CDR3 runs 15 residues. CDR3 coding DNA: TGTGCCAGCTCATCCGGGGGACACCCGAACACTGAAGCTTTCTTT. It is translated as CASSSGGHPNTEAFF.

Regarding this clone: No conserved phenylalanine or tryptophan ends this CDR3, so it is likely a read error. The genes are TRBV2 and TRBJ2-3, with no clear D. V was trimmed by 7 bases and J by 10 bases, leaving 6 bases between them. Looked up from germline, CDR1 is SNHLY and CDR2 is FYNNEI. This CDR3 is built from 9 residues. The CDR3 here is CASNGPQYS. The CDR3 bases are TGTGCCAGCAACGGTCCGCAGTATTCT.

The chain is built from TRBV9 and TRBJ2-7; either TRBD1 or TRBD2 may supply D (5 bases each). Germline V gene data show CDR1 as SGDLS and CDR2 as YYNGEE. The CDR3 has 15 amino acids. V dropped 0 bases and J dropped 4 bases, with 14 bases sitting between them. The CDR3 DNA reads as TGTGCCAGCAGCGTAGATCCGACTTGGGGGTACGAGCAGTACTTC. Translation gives CASSVDPTWGYEQYF.